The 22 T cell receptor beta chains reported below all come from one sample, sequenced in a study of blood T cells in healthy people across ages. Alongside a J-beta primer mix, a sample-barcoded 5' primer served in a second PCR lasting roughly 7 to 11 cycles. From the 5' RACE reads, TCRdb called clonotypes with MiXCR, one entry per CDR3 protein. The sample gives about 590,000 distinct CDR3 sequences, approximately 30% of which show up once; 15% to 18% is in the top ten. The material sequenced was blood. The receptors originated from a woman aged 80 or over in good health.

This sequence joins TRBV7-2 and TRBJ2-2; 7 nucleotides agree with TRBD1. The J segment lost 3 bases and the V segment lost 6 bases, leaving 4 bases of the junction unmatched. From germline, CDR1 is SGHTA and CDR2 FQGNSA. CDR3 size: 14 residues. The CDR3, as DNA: TGTGCCAGCAGGAGCACAGGGGACACCGGGGAGCTGTTTTTT. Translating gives CASRSTGDTGELFF.

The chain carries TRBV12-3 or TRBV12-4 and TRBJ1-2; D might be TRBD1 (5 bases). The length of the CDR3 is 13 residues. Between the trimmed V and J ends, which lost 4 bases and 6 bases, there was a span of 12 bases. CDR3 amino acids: CASSSFGGDGYTF. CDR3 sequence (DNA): TGTGCCAGCAGTTCATTCGGGGGAGATGGCTACACCTTC.

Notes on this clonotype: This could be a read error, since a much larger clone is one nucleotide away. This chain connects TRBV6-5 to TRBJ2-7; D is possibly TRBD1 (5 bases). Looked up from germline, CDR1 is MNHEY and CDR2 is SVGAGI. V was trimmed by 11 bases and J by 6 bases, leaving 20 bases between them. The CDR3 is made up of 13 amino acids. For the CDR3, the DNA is TGTGCCGCCCAAGGGATTAGACAGAGCGAGCAGTACTTC. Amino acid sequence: CAAQGIRQSEQYF.

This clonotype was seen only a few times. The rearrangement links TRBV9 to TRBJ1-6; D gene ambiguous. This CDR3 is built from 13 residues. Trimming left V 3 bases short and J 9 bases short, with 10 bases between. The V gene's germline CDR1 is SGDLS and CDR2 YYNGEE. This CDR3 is CASSEGSPSPLHF. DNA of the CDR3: TGTGCCAGCAGCGAGGGCAGTCCTTCACCCCTCCACTTT.

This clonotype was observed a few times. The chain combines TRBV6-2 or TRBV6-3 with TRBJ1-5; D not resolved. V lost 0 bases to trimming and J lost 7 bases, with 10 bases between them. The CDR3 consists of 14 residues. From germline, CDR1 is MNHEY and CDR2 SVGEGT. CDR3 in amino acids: CASSYSAGPQPQHF. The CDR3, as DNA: TGTGCCAGCAGTTACTCCGCCGGGCCGCAGCCCCAGCATTTT.

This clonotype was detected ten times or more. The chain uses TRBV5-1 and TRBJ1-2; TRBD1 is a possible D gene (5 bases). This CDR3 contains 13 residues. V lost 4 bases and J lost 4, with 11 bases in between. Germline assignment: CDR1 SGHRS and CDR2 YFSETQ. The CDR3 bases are TGCGCCAGCAGCCCGACAGATCGCTATGGCTACACCTTC. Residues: CASSPTDRYGYTF.

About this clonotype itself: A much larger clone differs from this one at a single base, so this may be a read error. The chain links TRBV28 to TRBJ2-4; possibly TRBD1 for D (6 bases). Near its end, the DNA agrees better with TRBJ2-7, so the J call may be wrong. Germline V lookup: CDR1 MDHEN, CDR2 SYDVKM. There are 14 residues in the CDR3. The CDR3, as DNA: TGTGCCAGCAGTAAACGAGGACAGAACTACGAGCAGTACTTC. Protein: CASSKRGQNYEQYF.

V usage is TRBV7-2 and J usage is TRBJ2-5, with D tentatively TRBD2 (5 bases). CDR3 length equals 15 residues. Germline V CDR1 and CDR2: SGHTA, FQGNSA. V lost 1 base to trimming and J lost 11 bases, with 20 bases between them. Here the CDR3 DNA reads TGTGCCAGCAGCTTAGGGACGTCGCGGAAGGAGGAGCAGTACTTC. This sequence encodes CASSLGTSRKEEQYF.

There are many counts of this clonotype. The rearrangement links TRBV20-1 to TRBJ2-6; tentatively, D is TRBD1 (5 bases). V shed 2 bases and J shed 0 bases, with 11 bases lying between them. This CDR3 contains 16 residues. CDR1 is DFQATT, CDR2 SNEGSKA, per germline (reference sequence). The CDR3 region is CSARQGPYSGANVLTF. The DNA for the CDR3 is TGCAGTGCTAGACAGGGCCCGTACTCTGGGGCCAACGTCCTGACTTTC.

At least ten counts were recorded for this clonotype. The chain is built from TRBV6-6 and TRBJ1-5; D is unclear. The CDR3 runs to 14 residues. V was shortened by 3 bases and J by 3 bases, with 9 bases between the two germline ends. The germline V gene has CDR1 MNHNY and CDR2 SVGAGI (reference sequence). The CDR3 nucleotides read TGTGCCAGCAGTTATGAGGTCCTCAATCAGCCCCAGCATTTT. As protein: CASSYEVLNQPQHF.

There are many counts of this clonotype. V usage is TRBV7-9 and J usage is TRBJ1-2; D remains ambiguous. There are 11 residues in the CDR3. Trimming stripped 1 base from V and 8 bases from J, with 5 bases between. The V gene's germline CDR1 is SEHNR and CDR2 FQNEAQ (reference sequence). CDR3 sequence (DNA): TGTGCCAGCAGCTTAGAAGTCGGCTACACCTTC. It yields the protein CASSLEVGYTF. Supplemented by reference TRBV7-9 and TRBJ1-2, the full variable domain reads DTGVSQNPRHKITKRGQNVTFRCDPISEHNRLYWYRQTLGQGPEFLTYFQNEAQLEKSRLLSDRFSAERPKGSFSTLEIQRTEQGDSAMYLCASSLEVGYTFGSGTRLTVV.

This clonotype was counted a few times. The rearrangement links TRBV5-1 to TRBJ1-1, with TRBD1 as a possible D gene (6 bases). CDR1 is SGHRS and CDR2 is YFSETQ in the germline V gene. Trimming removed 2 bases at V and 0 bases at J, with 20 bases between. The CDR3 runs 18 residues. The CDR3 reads CASSFRKPGQLLNTEAFF. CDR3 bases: TGCGCCAGCAGCTTCCGGAAACCGGGACAACTTTTGAACACTGAAGCTTTCTTT.

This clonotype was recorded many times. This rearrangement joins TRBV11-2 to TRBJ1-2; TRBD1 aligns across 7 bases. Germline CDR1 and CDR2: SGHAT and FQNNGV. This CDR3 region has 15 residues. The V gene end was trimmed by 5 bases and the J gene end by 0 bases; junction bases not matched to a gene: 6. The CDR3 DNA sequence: TGTGCCAGCAGCCAACAGGGGAATTCTAACTATGGCTACACCTTC. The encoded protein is CASSQQGNSNYGYTF.

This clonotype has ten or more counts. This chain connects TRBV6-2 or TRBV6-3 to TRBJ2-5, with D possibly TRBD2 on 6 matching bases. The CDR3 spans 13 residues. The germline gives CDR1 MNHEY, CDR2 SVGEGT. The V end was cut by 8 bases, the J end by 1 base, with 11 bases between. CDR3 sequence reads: CASAVGGQETQYF. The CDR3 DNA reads TGTGCCAGCGCTGTCGGGGGCCAAGAGACCCAGTACTTC.

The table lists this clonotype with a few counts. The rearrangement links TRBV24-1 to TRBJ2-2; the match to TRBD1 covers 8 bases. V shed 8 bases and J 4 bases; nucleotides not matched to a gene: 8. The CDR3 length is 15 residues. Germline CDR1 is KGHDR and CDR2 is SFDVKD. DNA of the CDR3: TGTGCCACCATGAAAAGGACAGGGACCACCGGGGAGCTGTTTTTT. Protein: CATMKRTGTTGELFF.

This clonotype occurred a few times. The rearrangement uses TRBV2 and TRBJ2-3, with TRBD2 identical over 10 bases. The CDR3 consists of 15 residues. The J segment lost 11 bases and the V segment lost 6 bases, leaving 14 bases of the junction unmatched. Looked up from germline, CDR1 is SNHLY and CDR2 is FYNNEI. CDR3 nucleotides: TGTGCCAGCAGCGGGGGTAGCGGGGGGCAGGTGGGGCAGTATTTT. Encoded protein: CASSGGSGGQVGQYF.

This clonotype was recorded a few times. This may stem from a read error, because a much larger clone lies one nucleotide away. The CDR3 spells CASSYNRFSYGQYF. The CDR3, as DNA: TGTGCCAGCAGTTACAACAGGTTCTCCTACGGGCAGTACTTC. V gene TRBV6-5 combines with J gene TRBJ2-7; a possible D gene is TRBD1 (5 bases). The CDR3 contains 14 residues. CDR1 is MNHEY, CDR2 SVGAGI, per germline.

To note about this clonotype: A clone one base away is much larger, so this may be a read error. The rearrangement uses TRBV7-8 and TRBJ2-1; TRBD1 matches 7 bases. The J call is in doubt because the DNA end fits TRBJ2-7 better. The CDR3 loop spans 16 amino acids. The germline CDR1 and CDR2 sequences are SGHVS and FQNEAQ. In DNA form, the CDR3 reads TGTGCCAGCAGCTTCGGACAGGCTTTCTCCTACAATGAGCAGTACTTC. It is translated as CASSFGQAFSYNEQYF.

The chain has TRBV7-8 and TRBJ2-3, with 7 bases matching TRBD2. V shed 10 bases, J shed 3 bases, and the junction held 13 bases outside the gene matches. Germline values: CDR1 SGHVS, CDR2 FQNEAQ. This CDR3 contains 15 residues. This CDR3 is CATRKGRVRTDTQYF. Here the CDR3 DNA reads TGTGCCACTCGAAAAGGGAGGGTTCGTACAGATACGCAGTATTTT.

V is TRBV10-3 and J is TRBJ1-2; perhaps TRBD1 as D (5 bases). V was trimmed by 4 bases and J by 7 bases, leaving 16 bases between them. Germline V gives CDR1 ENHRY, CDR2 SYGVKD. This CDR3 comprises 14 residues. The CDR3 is CAISADRGSGGYTF. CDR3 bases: TGTGCCATCAGTGCTGATCGGGGGAGTGGTGGCTACACCTTC.

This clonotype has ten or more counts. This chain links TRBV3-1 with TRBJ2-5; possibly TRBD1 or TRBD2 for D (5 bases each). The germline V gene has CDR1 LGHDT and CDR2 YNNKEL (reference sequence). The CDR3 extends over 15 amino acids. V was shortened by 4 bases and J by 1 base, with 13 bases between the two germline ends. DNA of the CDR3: TGTGCCAGCAGCCCTGCAGGGACGCGCCAAGAGACCCAGTACTTC. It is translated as CASSPAGTRQETQYF.

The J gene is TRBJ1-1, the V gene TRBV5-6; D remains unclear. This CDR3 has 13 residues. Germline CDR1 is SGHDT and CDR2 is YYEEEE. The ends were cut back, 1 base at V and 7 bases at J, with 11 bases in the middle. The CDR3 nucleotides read TGTGCCAGCAGCTTGCAGAGTTTCGGTGAAGCTTTCTTT. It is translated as CASSLQSFGEAFF.